Shown below are 7 T cell receptor beta chains from a single sample sequenced in a study of cytomegalovirus exposure and HLA in healthy donors. Primers for the PCR totalled 60 Vbeta and 13 Jbeta. Assay used: immunoSEQ multiplex PCR; TCRdb lists only in-frame clones, some missing. The top ten hold around 2.6% of the sample, which has approximately 140,000 clones, 65% to 85% seen once. Specimen: PBMCs. The receptor source for this set is a male donor in good health and CMV-seronegative.

V usage is TRBV27 and J usage is TRBJ2-1, with TRBD1 identical over 10 bases. Germline V lookup: CDR1 MNHEY, CDR2 SMNVEV (reference sequence). Losses at the gene ends were 6 bases for V and 3 bases for J; bases not matched to a gene: 2. There are 14 residues in the CDR3. This chain's CDR3 is CASSRTGGYNEQFF. The CDR3 coding sequence is TGTGCCAGCAGCCGGACAGGGGGCTACAATGAGCAGTTCTTC.

The chain is built from TRBV6-1 and TRBJ1-3, with TRBD1 as a possible D gene (6 bases). CDR1 MNHNS and CDR2 SASEGT come from the germline V gene. V gave up 5 bases and J gave up 9 bases, with 17 bases separating them. This CDR3 has 14 amino acids. This CDR3 reads CASSPRGGAGTIYF. In DNA, the CDR3 is TGTGCCAGCAGTCCGAGGGGGGGCGCGGGCACCATATATTTT.

The V gene is TRBV6-5, the J gene TRBJ2-5; D is perhaps TRBD2 (6 bases). The assigned J gene may be wrong: the sequence end matches TRBJ2-7 better. The CDR3 sequence is 14 residues long. In germline, CDR1 is MNHEY, CDR2 SVGAGI. The chain's CDR3 is CASSSTGESYEQYF. DNA of the CDR3: TGTGCCAGCAGTTCGACGGGGGAGTCCTACGAGCAGTACTTC.

The chain joins TRBV7-9 to TRBJ2-2; no firm D call. CDR1 and CDR2 (germline): SEHNR, FQNEAQ (reference sequence). The CDR3 length is 13 residues. V lost 2 bases and J lost 2, with 3 bases in between. CDR3 residues: CASSLYNTGELFF. The CDR3, as DNA: TGTGCCAGCAGCTTATATAACACCGGGGAGCTGTTTTTT.

The V and J genes are TRBV7-8 and TRBJ2-5, with a tentative D call TRBD1 (5 bases). Trimming left V 1 base short and J 7 bases short, with 10 bases between. In germline, CDR1 is SGHVS, CDR2 FQNEAQ. The CDR3 sequence is 13 residues long. CDR3: CASSLVGAGTQYF. The CDR3 DNA reads TGTGCCAGCAGCTTAGTTGGGGCAGGGACCCAGTACTTC.

V is TRBV5-4 and J is TRBJ2-1, with a weak D call TRBD1 (6 bases). The CDR3 contains 12 residues. The germline V gene encodes CDR1 SGHNT and CDR2 YYREEE (reference sequence). V was cut by 3 bases and J by 5 bases, with 6 bases left in between. The CDR3 DNA sequence: TGTGCCAGCAGCTGGGACAACAATGAGCAGTTCTTC. Its protein is CASSWDNNEQFF.

This CDR3 reads CATSRGGTSGTDTQYF. CDR3 sequence (DNA): TGTGCCACCAGCAGAGGGGGGACTAGCGGCACAGATACGCAGTATTTT. This sequence joins TRBV15 and TRBJ2-3; 10 bases line up with TRBD2. This CDR3 has 16 amino acids. Germline-derived CDR1 and CDR2 are LNHNV and YYDKDF (reference sequence). The V gene end was trimmed by 1 base and the J gene end by 1 base; junction bases not matched to a gene: 2.